This is a list of T cell receptor beta chains from one sample in a study of blood T cell repertoires in COVID-19. Assay: immunoSEQ multiplex PCR; the TCRdb copy retains only in-frame clones and omits some. The table lists roughly 290,000 clones, about 86% of them singletons, with around 2.1% in the top ten. The material sequenced was peripheral blood. Every receptor here comes from a woman aged 30 to 39 who had recovered from COVID-19. CDR3s include the opening cysteine and the closing phenylalanine or tryptophan. The D gene is left open where the match is weak. Only some rows state a clone size, as once, few, many or a class for expanded clones.

DNA | CDR3 | J | D | V | size
TGCGCCAGCAGCCGACTAGCGGGAGGGGTTAAGGCAGATACGCAGTATTTT | CASSRLAGGVKADTQYF | TRBJ2-3 | TRBD2 | TRBV5-1 | NA
TGTGCCAGCAGTGAGGGGACAGGGCCCACTGAAGCTTTCTTT | CASSEGTGPTEAFF | TRBJ1-1 | TRBD1 | TRBV6-6 | NA
TGTGCCAGCAGCCCGGGGACTCCGAACACCGGGGAGCTGTTTTTT | CASSPGTPNTGELFF | TRBJ2-2 | NA | TRBV11-3 | NA
TGTGCCAGTAGTATAAAACAGGGACAGGTAACTGAAGCTTTCTTT | CASSIKQGQVTEAFF | TRBJ1-1 | TRBD1 | TRBV19 | once
TGCGCCAGCAGCTTGGCCCGGAGTAGCGGGGTTTACGAGCAGTACTTC | CASSLARSSGVYEQYF | TRBJ2-7 | TRBD2 | TRBV5-1 | NA
TGCGCCAGCAGCGGACAGGGAGGTTCCTACGAGCAGTACTTC | CASSGQGGSYEQYF | TRBJ2-7 | TRBD1 | TRBV5-1 | NA
TGTGCCACCAGTGACCGGGACACACTGCCCGAGCAGTTCTTC | CATSDRDTLPEQFF | TRBJ2-1 | NA | TRBV24-1 | NA
TGTGCCAGCAGCTCATGGACAGAGAACACTGAAGCTTTCTTT | CASSSWTENTEAFF | TRBJ1-1 | NA | TRBV11-2 | NA
TGTGCCAGCACCTTGGACAGAGAGCAGTTCTTC | CASTLDREQFF | TRBJ2-1 | NA | TRBV6-5 | NA
TGCGCCAGCAGCTGGGGAGGGGGCGAGCAGTACTTC | CASSWGGGEQYF | TRBJ2-7 | NA | TRBV5-1 | NA
TGTGCCTGGAGCGTCACCCGGGACACTGAAGCTTTCTTT | CAWSVTRDTEAFF | TRBJ1-1 | NA | TRBV30 | NA
TGTGCCACCAGTGATTTGACAGGGGTCTATAATTCACCCCTCCACTTT | CATSDLTGVYNSPLHF | TRBJ1-6 | TRBD1 | TRBV24-1 | NA
TGTGCCAGCAGCCAGGACAGGGGGAACACTGAAGCTTTCTTT | CASSQDRGNTEAFF | TRBJ1-1 | TRBD1 | TRBV7-8 | once
TGTGCCAGCACCACGATGGACAGCTACTACGAGCAGTACTTC | CASTTMDSYYEQYF | TRBJ2-7 | NA | TRBV7-2 | once
TGTGCCACCAGTGATTTCGCGGACCGCGGACAAATTAGAGTAAATGAGCAGTTCTTC | CATSDFADRGQIRVNEQFF | TRBJ2-1 | NA | TRBV24-1 | few
TGTGCCAGCAGGGCGGACAGGGGCACTGAAGCTTTCTTT | CASRADRGTEAFF | TRBJ1-1 | TRBD1 | TRBV12-3/TRBV12-4 | once
TGTGCCTGGAGGGAGGGCTACTATGGCTACACCTTC | CAWREGYYGYTF | TRBJ1-2 | NA | TRBV30 | NA
TGTGCCAGCAGCAAAGATAGAGGTGCTGGAAACACCATATATTTT | CASSKDRGAGNTIYF | TRBJ1-3 | NA | TRBV21-1 | NA
TGTGCCAGCAGCCCTGGAGGATTAACTAGTTATGAGCAGTACTTC | CASSPGGLTSYEQYF | TRBJ2-7 | NA | TRBV5-4 | NA
TGTGCCACTTCCCCTCGCGCGAACACCGGGGAGCTGTTTTTT | CATSPRANTGELFF | TRBJ2-2 | NA | TRBV24-1 | NA
TGTGCCAGCAGCCCGGACAAATTCTATGGCTACACCTTC | CASSPDKFYGYTF | TRBJ1-2 | NA | TRBV5-6 | NA
TGTGCCAGCTCCCTCCTAGCATATGGGGACAATGAGCAGTTCTTC | CASSLLAYGDNEQFF | TRBJ2-1 | NA | TRBV19 | NA
TGTGCCAGCAGCCGTCTTGGGGGGGTCTCCTTCTACGAGCAGTACTTC | CASSRLGGVSFYEQYF | TRBJ2-7 | TRBD2 | TRBV7-2 | NA
TGTGCCAGCAGACCGGGGGCGGGAGGGACTGAAGCTTTCTTT | CASRPGAGGTEAFF | TRBJ1-1 | NA | TRBV27 | NA
TGTGCCACCAGTGACCCCGGGACAGCATCCGGGCAGTACTTC | CATSDPGTASGQYF | TRBJ2-7 | TRBD1 | TRBV24-1 | NA
TGTGCCAGCAGCCAAGATGGGGGCCGAAGCTCTGGAAACACCATATATTTT | CASSQDGGRSSGNTIYF | TRBJ1-3 | NA | TRBV4-2 | NA